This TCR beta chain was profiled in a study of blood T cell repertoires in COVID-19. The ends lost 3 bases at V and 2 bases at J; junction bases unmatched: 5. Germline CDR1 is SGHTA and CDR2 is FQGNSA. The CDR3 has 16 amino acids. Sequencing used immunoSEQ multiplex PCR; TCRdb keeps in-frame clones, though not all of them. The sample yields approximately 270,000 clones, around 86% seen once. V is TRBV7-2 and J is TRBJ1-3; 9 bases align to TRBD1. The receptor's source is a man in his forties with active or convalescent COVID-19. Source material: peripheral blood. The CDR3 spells CASSFTGQGTGNTIYF. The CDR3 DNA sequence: TGTGCCAGCAGCTTCACCGGACAGGGGACTGGAAACACCATATATTTT.